This T cell receptor (beta chain) is from a study of blood T cell repertoires in COVID-19. Germline CDR1 is MNHEY and CDR2 is SMNVEV (reference sequence). Trimming removed 5 bases at V and 2 bases at J, with 16 bases between. The CDR3 is 15 residues long. Repertoires were generated with immunoSEQ multiplex PCR, while TCRdb's copy carries only in-frame clones and drops some. The table lists 300,000 to 400,000 clones, 88% of them singletons. This TCR was recovered from a man in his thirties or forties who had recovered from COVID-19. Sequencing was performed on PBMCs or T cells enriched from blood (not recorded which). V is TRBV27 and J is TRBJ2-7; D possibly corresponds to TRBD1 (6 bases). This CDR3 reads CASSPQGWRAYEQYF. Written as DNA, the CDR3 is TGTGCCAGCAGTCCCCAGGGGTGGCGCGCCTACGAGCAGTACTTC.